The 3 T cell receptor beta chains below were found in one sample sequenced in a study of cytomegalovirus exposure and HLA in healthy donors. The PCR used 60 Vbeta and 13 Jbeta primers. Some clones are missing from TCRdb's copy, which holds only in-frame ones; the method was immunoSEQ multiplex PCR. The repertoire holds roughly 40,000 clones, with roughly half as singletons. The sequenced sample consisted of PBMCs. Receptors were obtained from a human donor in good health.

The chain links TRBV7-9 to TRBJ1-2; maybe TRBD1 (5 bases). CDR1 is SEHNR and CDR2 is FQNEAQ in the germline V gene (reference sequence). The CDR3 totals 15 residues. Trimming took off 3 bases at V and 4 bases at J, with 15 bases between the two ends. The CDR3 nucleotides read TGTGCCAGCAGCTTTCGGGCTGGGGGGACCTATGGCTACACCTTC. Translation gives CASSFRAGGTYGYTF.

This clone was recorded a few times. The rearrangement joins TRBV9 to TRBJ2-1; TRBD2 might be the D (6 bases). V was cut by 2 bases and J by 0 bases, with 9 bases left in between. This CDR3 region has 15 residues. Germline assignment: CDR1 SGDLS and CDR2 YYNGEE. CDR3 sequence: CASSVGLSSYNEQFF. The CDR3 DNA follows: TGTGCCAGCAGCGTGGGACTGAGCTCCTACAATGAGCAGTTCTTC. The variable domain in full, completed from reference TRBV9 and TRBJ2-1, reads DSGVTQTPKHLITATGQRVTLRCSPRSGDLSVYWYQQSLDQGLQFLIQYYNGEERAKGNILERFSAQQFPDLHSELNLSSLELGDSALYFCASSVGLSSYNEQFFGPGTRLTVL.

This clone was observed a few times. V gene TRBV9 combines with J gene TRBJ2-7; TRBD1 agrees at 7 bases. J was trimmed by 2 bases and V by 2 bases; bases with no gene match: 4. Germline CDR1 is SGDLS and CDR2 is YYNGEE. CDR3 length: 14 amino acids. The CDR3 DNA reads TGTGCCAGCAGCGTCACCGGGACAGCCTACGAGCAGTACTTC. Translated, it gives CASSVTGTAYEQYF.